One and the same sample provided the 25 T cell receptor beta chains below, sequenced in a study of T cells expressing NK-cell markers. TCRdb reprocessed the 5' RACE reads, keeping one entry per CDR3 protein, no DNA. The ten top clones account for around 20%, within a sample of about 170,000 distinct CDR3 sequences. The sample comprised blood T cells: a sorted CD56 or NKG2C T cell subset, CD4+ or CD8+ T cells, or bulk PBMC T cells (not recorded which). These receptors all stem from a man aged 18-70 years in good health.

This chain uses TRBV28 with TRBJ2-2; TCRdb reports TRBD1, a call that lacks DNA to check it against. The CDR3 sequence is 13 residues long. Germline lookup yields CDR1 MDHEN and CDR2 SYDVKM. The CDR3 reads CAISPAGTGELFF.

The chain combines TRBV29-1 with TRBJ2-7; there is no DNA to check the TCRdb D call of TRBD1. Germline CDR1 reads SQVTM; CDR2 reads ANQGSEA. CDR3 size: 14 residues. The CDR3 sequence: CSVEVVGGQAEQYF.

The chain uses TRBV20-1 and TRBJ2-7; the D call from TCRdb, TRBD1, cannot be confirmed without DNA. The CDR3 has 15 residues. Germline assignment: CDR1 DFQATT and CDR2 SNEGSKA (reference sequence). The CDR3 reads CSAREDGGLSYEQYF.

This chain's CDR3 is CASLRGRGTGELFF. The V call is TRBV6-1, the J call TRBJ2-2; TCRdb returns TRBD1, unconfirmable since there is no DNA. This CDR3 region has 14 residues. From germline, CDR1 is MNHNS and CDR2 SASEGT.

The chain couples TRBV11-1 to TRBJ2-5; TCRdb selects TRBD1, and the lack of DNA leaves this call unchecked. This CDR3 region has 14 residues. Germline V gene data show CDR1 as SGHAT and CDR2 as FQDESV (reference sequence). CDR3 residues: CASSLPGGYETQYF.

The chain has TRBV2 and TRBJ2-7; TCRdb gives TRBD2 as the D gene, but with no DNA this cannot be confirmed. Looked up from germline, CDR1 is SNHLY and CDR2 is FYNNEI. The CDR3 extends over 14 amino acids. The CDR3 here is CASSPGLAFHEQYF.

V usage is TRBV27 and J usage is TRBJ2-5. The CDR3 extends over 11 amino acids. Germline V gives CDR1 MNHEY, CDR2 SMNVEV (reference sequence). The CDR3 is CASKVRETQYF.

This sequence joins TRBV7-6 and TRBJ1-2; the TCRdb call, TRBD1, lacks DNA for checking. Germline V gene sequence: CDR1 SGHVS, CDR2 FNYEAQ. This CDR3 contains 16 residues. The CDR3 reads CASSSGQGPPRKGYTF.

The chain employs TRBV9 and TRBJ1-2; the D gene TCRdb calls, TRBD1, cannot be checked with no DNA. The CDR3 covers 15 residues. Germline V gene data show CDR1 as SGDLS and CDR2 as YYNGEE. CDR3 loop: CASSPTGGPLYGYTF.

The chain couples TRBV3-1 to TRBJ2-4. The CDR3 is 15 amino acids. Germline V gene sequence: CDR1 LGHDT, CDR2 YNNKEL (reference sequence). CDR3 sequence: CASSHLGQAKNIQYF.

The J gene is TRBJ2-3, the V gene TRBV7-8; absent DNA, TCRdb's TRBD2 call cannot be checked. This CDR3 is 15 amino acids long. CDR1 SGHVS and CDR2 FQNEAQ come from the germline V gene. CDR3 sequence reads: CASSVLAGGGDTQYF.

The rearrangement joins TRBV15 to TRBJ2-2; TCRdb picks TRBD2, but there is no DNA to check that call. Germline-derived CDR1 and CDR2 are LNHNV and YYDKDF (reference sequence). This CDR3 spans 17 amino acids. The CDR3: CATSRDRSGGDTGELFF.

The rearrangement joins TRBV15 to TRBJ2-7; TCRdb's assignment of TRBD1 cannot be checked, as there is no DNA. CDR1 is LNHNV and CDR2 is YYDKDF in the germline V gene (reference sequence). The CDR3 has 15 amino acids. The CDR3: CATSERDRVLNEQYF.

The V call is TRBV3-1, the J call TRBJ2-1; TCRdb calls TRBD2, which cannot be checked without DNA. From germline, CDR1 is LGHDT and CDR2 YNNKEL (reference sequence). The CDR3 loop spans 17 amino acids. The CDR3 is CASSARTSGGTYNEQFF.

V is TRBV28 and J is TRBJ2-7; TCRdb outputs TRBD1, but without DNA this stays unchecked. There are 16 residues in the CDR3. The germline gives CDR1 MDHEN, CDR2 SYDVKM. The CDR3 region is CASSLRPGGWSYEQYF.

V is TRBV12-3 or TRBV12-4 and J is TRBJ2-7; the D call of TRBD1 rests on TCRdb alone, since no DNA is present to check it. The CDR3 length is 15 residues. The CDR3 sequence is CASSPNRQGAYEQYF.

The rearrangement uses TRBV6-1 and TRBJ2-7. The germline V gene has CDR1 MNHNS and CDR2 SASEGT. This CDR3 spans 14 amino acids. CDR3 protein: CASSDFRGSYEQYF.

The chain combines TRBV19 with TRBJ2-3; without DNA, the TCRdb call of TRBD1 cannot be checked. The CDR3 covers 17 residues. CDR1 and CDR2 from the germline V gene are LNHDA and SQIVND (reference sequence). CDR3 in amino acids: CASSIFGVDRETDTQYF.

The chain links TRBV12-3 or TRBV12-4 to TRBJ2-1; TCRdb names TRBD1, which stays unverified in the absence of DNA. The CDR3 sequence is 13 residues long. The CDR3 sequence is CASTNRGDNEQFF.

The gene calls are TRBV11-1 and TRBJ2-3; TCRdb's D call, TRBD2, is unchecked because there is no DNA. Germline V CDR1 and CDR2: SGHAT, FQDESV (reference sequence). The CDR3 loop spans 19 amino acids. CDR3 sequence: CASSLGDEGLAAFTDTQYF.

This chain's CDR3 is CASTLGLYNEQFF. This chain connects TRBV11-2 to TRBJ2-1. From germline, CDR1 is SGHAT and CDR2 FQNNGV. The CDR3 consists of 13 residues.

This chain connects TRBV6-1 to TRBJ2-7; TCRdb's D gene call, TRBD1, goes unchecked for lack of DNA. The CDR3 is made up of 13 amino acids. The germline gives CDR1 MNHNS, CDR2 SASEGT. CDR3 loop: CASSFGQIYEQYF.

This chain links TRBV3-1 with TRBJ2-2; no DNA is available, so the TRBD2 call from TCRdb remains unchecked. Germline V lookup: CDR1 LGHDT, CDR2 YNNKEL (reference sequence). CDR3 length equals 15 residues. CDR3 protein: CASSPGGPGTGELFF. The variable domain in full, with the rest retrieved from reference TRBV3-1 and TRBJ2-2, is DTAVSQTPKYLVTQMGNDKSIKCEQNLGHDTMYWYKQDSKKFLKIMFSYNNKELIINETVPNRFSPKSPDKAHLNLHINSLELGDSAVYFCASSPGGPGTGELFFGEGSRLTVL.

This rearrangement joins TRBV20-1 to TRBJ2-3; TCRdb indicates TRBD2, and absent DNA this call remains unverified. The CDR3 extends over 15 amino acids. Germline V lookup: CDR1 DFQATT, CDR2 SNEGSKA (reference sequence). The CDR3 is CSASSLAGGGDTQYF.

The rearrangement joins TRBV25-1 to TRBJ1-1; the D gene TCRdb calls, TRBD1, cannot be checked with no DNA. This CDR3 comprises 15 residues. Germline CDR1 reads MGHDK; CDR2 reads SYGVNS. This chain's CDR3 is CASSERTASNTEAFF.